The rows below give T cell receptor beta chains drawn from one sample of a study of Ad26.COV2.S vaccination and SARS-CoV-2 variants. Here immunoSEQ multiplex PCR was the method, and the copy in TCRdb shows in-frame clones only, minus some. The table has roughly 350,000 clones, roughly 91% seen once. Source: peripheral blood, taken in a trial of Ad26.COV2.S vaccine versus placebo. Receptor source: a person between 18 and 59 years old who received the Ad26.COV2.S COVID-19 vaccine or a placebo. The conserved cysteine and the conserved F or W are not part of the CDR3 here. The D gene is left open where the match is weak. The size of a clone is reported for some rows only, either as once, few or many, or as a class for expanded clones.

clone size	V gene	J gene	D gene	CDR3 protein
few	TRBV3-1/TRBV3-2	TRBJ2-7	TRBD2	ASSQGGRTLFEQY
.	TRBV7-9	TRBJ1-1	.	ASSLGPAADTEAF
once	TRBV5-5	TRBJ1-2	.	ASSLSVVGTDPKT
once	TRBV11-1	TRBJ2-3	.	ASSLALGGPDTQY
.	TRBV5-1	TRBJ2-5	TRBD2	ASSSRLAGGQETQY
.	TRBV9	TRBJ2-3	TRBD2	ASSVELAGGQFGDTQY
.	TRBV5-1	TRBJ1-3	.	ASSLEPSSGNTIY
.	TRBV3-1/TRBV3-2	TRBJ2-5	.	ASSQRRRNQETQY
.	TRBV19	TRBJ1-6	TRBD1	ASSAKGQGAESPLH
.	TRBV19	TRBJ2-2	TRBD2	ASSYPGLAGVWNTGELF
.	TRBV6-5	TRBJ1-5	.	ASSFTGFDQPQH
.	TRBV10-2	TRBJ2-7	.	ASSDRILLYEQY
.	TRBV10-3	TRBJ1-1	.	AISVGAEVTEAF
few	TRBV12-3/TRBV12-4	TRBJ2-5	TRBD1	ASSPQGAETQY
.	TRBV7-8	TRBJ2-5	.	ASSPRFSVQETQY
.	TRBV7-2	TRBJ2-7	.	ASSLRRGRDYEQY
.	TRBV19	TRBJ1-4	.	ASRRTGTGNLGLF
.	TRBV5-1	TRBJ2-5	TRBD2	ASSLWSLGGETQY
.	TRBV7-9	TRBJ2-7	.	ASSLARDQYGYEQY
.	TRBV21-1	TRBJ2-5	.	ASSNVGGKTQY
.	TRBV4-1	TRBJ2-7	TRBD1	ASSQDPGGFYEQY
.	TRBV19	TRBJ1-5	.	ASSPGTETYSNQPQH
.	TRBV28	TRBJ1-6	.	ASSLSTGSSSPLH
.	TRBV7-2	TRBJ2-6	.	ASSLLGLGANVLT
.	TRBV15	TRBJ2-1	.	ATSRDRRNYNEQF
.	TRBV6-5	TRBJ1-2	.	ASRQGLTYGYT
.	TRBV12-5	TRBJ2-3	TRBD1	ASGPNRGDTQY
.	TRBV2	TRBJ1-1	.	AQTRKNTEAF
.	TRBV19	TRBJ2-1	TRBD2	ASSIPGGLYNEQF
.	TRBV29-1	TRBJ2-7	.	SVQGKTGHRYEQY
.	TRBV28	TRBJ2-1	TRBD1	ASRENRGSTHNEQF
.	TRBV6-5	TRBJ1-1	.	ASSYQDTNEAF
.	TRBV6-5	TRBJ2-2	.	ATGTTTGELF
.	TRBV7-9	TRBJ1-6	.	ASSLVREDSPLH
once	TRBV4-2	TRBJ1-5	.	ASSQGRGGLVNQPQH
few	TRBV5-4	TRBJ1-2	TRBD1	ASSFGTANYGYT
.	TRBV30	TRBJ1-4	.	AWSRGNNEKLF
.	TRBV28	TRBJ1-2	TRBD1	ASIQGAGNLYGYT
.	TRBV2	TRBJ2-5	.	ATRASLQETQY
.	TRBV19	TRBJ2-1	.	ASSISLRKAVNEQF
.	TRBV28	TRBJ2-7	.	ASSSNKISYEQY
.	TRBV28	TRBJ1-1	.	ASGGVTEAF
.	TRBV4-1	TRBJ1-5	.	ASSLGQPNQPQH
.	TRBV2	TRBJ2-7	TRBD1	ASSGDRFYEQY
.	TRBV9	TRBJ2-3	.	ASSLDSGTDTQY
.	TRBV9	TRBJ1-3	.	ASSGLSSGNTIY
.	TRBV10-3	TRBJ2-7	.	AIYVRTEVYEQY
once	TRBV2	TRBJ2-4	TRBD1	ASTTGQGKNIQY
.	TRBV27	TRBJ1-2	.	ASYAANYGYT
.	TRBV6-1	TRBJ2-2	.	ASSESEGPGELF
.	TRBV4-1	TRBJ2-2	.	ASSSGERRTGELF
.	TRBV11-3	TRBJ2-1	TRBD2	ASSRGAGGNEQF
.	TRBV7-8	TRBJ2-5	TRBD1	ASSSGQGRQETQY
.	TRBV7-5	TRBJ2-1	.	VRSSYVTHEQF
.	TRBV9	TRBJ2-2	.	ASSFPEGRRNTGELF
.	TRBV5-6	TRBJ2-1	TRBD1	ASRPDRTHYNEQF
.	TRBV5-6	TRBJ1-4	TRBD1	ASSTGTGEGKLF
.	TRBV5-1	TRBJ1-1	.	ASSLQAGAVNTEAF
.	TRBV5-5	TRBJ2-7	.	ASNPLGSHTYEQY
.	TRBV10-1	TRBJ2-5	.	ASSPTPRGEETQY